Following are 16 T cell receptor beta chains from one sample sequenced in a study of T cell repertoires in cytomegalovirus infection (dated by TCRdb to the late 2010s). The sample was run on an Illumina HiSeq 1500. The public reads were quality trimmed at Q25 with fastp and then assembled into clones with MiXCR by TCRdb, keeping productive beta chains. All rows with the same CDR3 protein become a single entry with the most common DNA and genes. The sample profile shows fewer than 550,000 distinct CDR3 sequences; more than 25% of them were found once. About 13% of the sample comes from the top ten. Sequenced input: PBMCs. Every receptor here comes from a human donor in good health (CMV status not recorded). Some clones in this sample may be carry-over from other donors' samples.

The rearrangement links TRBV29-1 to TRBJ2-1; maybe TRBD2 (5 bases). The CDR3 length is 12 residues. V was shortened by 4 bases and J by 6 bases, with 10 bases between the two germline ends. From germline, CDR1 is SQVTM and CDR2 ANQGSEA. CDR3 sequence: CSVVVAGNEQFF. As DNA, the CDR3 is TGCAGCGTTGTAGTTGCGGGCAATGAGCAGTTCTTC.

The chain carries TRBV20-1 and TRBJ1-1; D remains ambiguous. This CDR3 has 12 residues. Trimming pared 1 base from V and 0 bases from J, leaving 3 bases between. From germline, CDR1 is DFQATT and CDR2 SNEGSKA (reference sequence). CDR3 sequence: CSARAMNTEAFF. DNA for the CDR3: TGCAGTGCTAGAGCCATGAACACTGAAGCTTTCTTT.

A remark on this clonotype: At one end, the junction sequence differs from germline, possibly due to a read error. The chain couples TRBV7-9 to TRBJ1-5; D is perhaps TRBD1 (6 bases). This CDR3 spans 14 amino acids. The V gene's germline CDR1 is SEHNR and CDR2 FQNEAQ (reference sequence). The CDR3 nucleotides are TGTGCCAGCAGCTTTGGAACAGGGTGGCAGCCCCAGCCTTTT. It encodes CASSFGTGWQPQPF.

The chain couples TRBV6-1 to TRBJ2-3, with 12 positions matching TRBD2. This CDR3 contains 16 residues. V was clipped by 7 bases and J by 0 bases; unmatched bases: 5. Per germline, CDR1 MNHNS and CDR2 SASEGT. CDR3 residues: CASTNLAGGSTDTQYF. The CDR3 DNA reads TGTGCCAGCACCAACCTAGCGGGAGGGAGCACAGATACGCAGTATTTT.

The genes are TRBV5-1 and TRBJ2-7; possibly TRBD2 for D (5 bases). CDR1 is SGHRS, CDR2 YFSETQ, per germline. Trimming stripped 0 bases from V and 3 bases from J, with 16 bases between. This CDR3 has 16 amino acids. The CDR3 loop is CASSLVSGKVIYEQYF. The CDR3 DNA follows: TGCGCCAGCAGCTTGGTTTCGGGGAAGGTTATCTACGAGCAGTACTTC.

V and J are TRBV5-1 and TRBJ2-5; the D call may be TRBD1 or TRBD2 (5 bases each). V lost 1 base and J 4 bases, leaving 17 bases between the germline ends. Germline values: CDR1 SGHRS, CDR2 YFSETQ. The CDR3 is 16 residues long. The CDR3, as DNA: TGCGCCAGCAGCTTGACGATGGGGGTTCAACGAGAGACCCAGTACTTC. Its translation: CASSLTMGVQRETQYF. Together with reference TRBV5-1 and TRBJ2-5, the CDR3 gives the full variable domain: KAGVTQTPRYLIKTRGQQVTLSCSPISGHRSVSWYQQTPGQGLQFLFEYFSETQRNKGNFPGRFSGRQFSNSRSEMNVSTLELGDSALYLCASSLTMGVQRETQYFGPGTRLLVL.

The rearrangement joins TRBV12-3 or TRBV12-4 to TRBJ1-4; weak D call: TRBD1 (5 bases). With 6 bases removed from V and 8 bases from J, the gap between germline ends came to 16 bases. This CDR3 is 14 amino acids long. The CDR3 coding sequence is TGTGCCAGCAGGCAGTCGTGGGGCGGGGAAAAACTGTTTTTT. It yields the protein CASRQSWGGEKLFF.

CDR3 protein: CAISTQGTNYGYTF. The CDR3 DNA is TGTGCCATCAGTACACAGGGGACTAACTATGGCTACACCTTC. The chain joins TRBV10-3 to TRBJ1-2; the match to TRBD1 covers 7 bases. The CDR3 spans 14 residues. From germline, CDR1 is ENHRY and CDR2 SYGVKD. With V trimmed by 5 bases and J by 0 bases, 3 bases remained unmatched.

This clonotype was observed many times. The rearrangement uses TRBV19 and TRBJ1-4, with a tentative D call TRBD1 (6 bases). Germline V CDR1 and CDR2: LNHDA, SQIVND (reference sequence). This CDR3 region has 18 residues. V dropped 5 bases and J dropped 0 bases, with 19 bases sitting between them. CDR3 amino acids: CASSFQTGHSPTNEKLFF. The CDR3, as DNA: TGTGCCAGTAGTTTTCAGACGGGACATTCACCAACTAATGAAAAACTGTTTTTT. Full variable domain (remainder filled in from reference TRBV19 and TRBJ1-4): DGGITQSPKYLFRKEGQNVTLSCEQNLNHDAMYWYRQDPGQGLRLIYYSQIVNDFQKGDIAEGYSVSREKKESFPLTVTSAQKNPTAFYLCASSFQTGHSPTNEKLFFGSGTQLSVL.

This chain connects TRBV20-1 to TRBJ2-7; possible D gene TRBD2, 6 bases. The CDR3 length is 13 residues. Per germline, CDR1 DFQATT and CDR2 SNEGSKA (reference sequence). The germline V and J ends were trimmed by 5 bases and 2 bases, with 13 bases remaining between them. The CDR3 region is CSAPKEGAYEQYF. In DNA, the CDR3 is TGCAGTGCTCCGAAGGAGGGAGCCTACGAGCAGTACTTC.

The CDR3 nucleotides read TGTGCCAGCAGTCGTGTCGACCGATACGAGCAGTACGTC. It translates to CASSRVDRYEQYV. The V gene is TRBV28, the J gene TRBJ2-7, with unresolved D. Trimming removed 5 bases at V and 4 bases at J, with 12 bases between. This CDR3 has 13 amino acids. Germline V gives CDR1 MDHEN, CDR2 SYDVKM.

The chain is built from TRBV29-1 and TRBJ2-1, with a weak D call TRBD2 (5 bases). The CDR3 is made up of 17 amino acids. Germline CDR1 reads SQVTM; CDR2 reads ANQGSEA. Trimming took 1 base from V and 0 from J, leaving 16 bases between them. CDR3 in DNA: TGCAGCGTTGAAGCCCCCTTGCGGGCGCCCTCCTACAATGAGCAGTTCTTC. Its translation: CSVEAPLRAPSYNEQFF.

The V and J genes are TRBV28 and TRBJ2-5; 8 bases align to TRBD2. This CDR3 contains 18 residues. The V and J ends lost 9 bases and 1 base, in that order; junction bases with no gene match: 19. In germline, CDR1 is MDHEN, CDR2 SYDVKM. CDR3 bases: TGTGCCAGTAGTATACCATCCGGGAGGGCTCCATTCCAAGAGACCCAGTACTTC. Translated: CASSIPSGRAPFQETQYF.

With respect to this clonotype: This may be a read error: a much more frequent sequence differs by one nucleotide. The rearrangement joins TRBV7-2 to TRBJ2-7; 9 nucleotides line up with TRBD2. V was clipped by 4 bases and J by 5 bases; unmatched bases: 9. CDR3 length: 15 residues. CDR1 is SGHTA, CDR2 FQGNSA, per germline. The CDR3 nucleotides read TGTACCAGCAGCTCCTCGGCGGGAGGGCCCGACGAGCAGTACGTC. Translating gives CTSSSSAGGPDEQYV.

The chain couples TRBV19 to TRBJ1-4, with a weak D call TRBD1 (6 bases). V was clipped by 6 bases and J by 0 bases, with 14 bases between them. The CDR3 covers 16 residues. Germline assignment: CDR1 LNHDA and CDR2 SQIVND (reference sequence). In DNA form, the CDR3 reads TGTGCCAGTAGCCTGAGGGGGGCAACAACTAATGAAAAACTGTTTTTT. This encodes CASSLRGATTNEKLFF.

V gene TRBV15 combines with J gene TRBJ1-5, with D unresolved. The V gene lost 8 bases and the J gene lost 3 bases, with 8 bases spanning the gap. CDR3 length: 12 amino acids. Germline V gene sequence: CDR1 LNHNV, CDR2 YYDKDF (reference sequence). The CDR3 DNA is TGTGCCACCTCGAACGTCAATCAGCCCCAGCATTTT. This translates into CATSNVNQPQHF.